A selection of T cell receptor beta chains follows, all from one sample in a study of blood T cell repertoires in COVID-19. Clones were read by immunoSEQ multiplex PCR, and TCRdb kept only the in-frame ones, dropping some. The sample consists of some 340,000 clones, more than 70% of them appearing once. Material for sequencing was PBMCs or T cells enriched from blood (not recorded which). These receptors were collected from a woman in her thirties who had recovered from COVID-19. The CDR3 runs from the conserved cysteine through the conserved F or W. The order of the fields is V gene, clone size, D gene, J gene, CDR3 protein, CDR3 DNA. The D gene is left open where the match is weak. Part of the rows lack a size; the others show once, few, many or a class for expanded clones.

v_gene: TRBV19
abundance: NA
d_gene: NA
j_gene: TRBJ1-5
CDR3aa: CASSIMGPGQPQHF
CDR3nt: TGTGCCAGTAGTATAATGGGGCCCGGTCAGCCCCAGCATTTT

v_gene: TRBV6-5
abundance: NA
d_gene: TRBD1
j_gene: TRBJ1-2
CDR3aa: CASGQGVANYGYTF
CDR3nt: TGTGCCAGCGGGCAGGGGGTAGCTAACTATGGCTACACCTTC

v_gene: TRBV19
abundance: NA
d_gene: NA
j_gene: TRBJ2-1
CDR3aa: CASSPGQATVDNEQFF
CDR3nt: TGTGCCAGTAGTCCGGGTCAGGCGACAGTAGACAATGAGCAGTTCTTC

v_gene: TRBV2
abundance: NA
d_gene: NA
j_gene: TRBJ1-1
CDR3aa: CASKRVGMNTEAFF
CDR3nt: TGTGCCAGCAAGAGGGTGGGTATGAACACTGAAGCTTTCTTT

v_gene: TRBV25-1
abundance: NA
d_gene: TRBD2
j_gene: TRBJ2-7
CDR3aa: CASRGTSGGSYEQYF
CDR3nt: TGTGCCAGCAGGGGGACTAGCGGGGGGTCCTACGAGCAGTACTTC

v_gene: TRBV19
abundance: NA
d_gene: NA
j_gene: TRBJ2-3
CDR3aa: CASSSLSGSVTQYF
CDR3nt: TGTGCCAGTAGTAGTTTGTCGGGTTCGGTTACGCAGTATTTT

v_gene: TRBV7-2
abundance: NA
d_gene: TRBD1
j_gene: TRBJ1-2
CDR3aa: CASSYLGQVAYGYTF
CDR3nt: TGTGCCAGCAGCTACCTAGGACAGGTAGCCTATGGCTACACCTTC

v_gene: TRBV4-3
abundance: NA
d_gene: NA
j_gene: TRBJ2-1
CDR3aa: CASSQDRRDRNEQFF
CDR3nt: TGCGCCAGCAGCCAAGACAGACGGGATCGTAATGAGCAGTTCTTC

v_gene: TRBV20-1
abundance: NA
d_gene: NA
j_gene: TRBJ2-7
CDR3aa: CSAVRSEQYF
CDR3nt: TGCAGTGCTGTCAGATCCGAGCAGTACTTC

v_gene: TRBV5-4
abundance: NA
d_gene: NA
j_gene: TRBJ2-7
CDR3aa: CASSWSSYEQYF
CDR3nt: TGTGCCAGCAGCTGGAGCTCCTACGAGCAGTACTTC

v_gene: TRBV28
abundance: NA
d_gene: NA
j_gene: TRBJ1-2
CDR3aa: CASKRPSNYGYTF
CDR3nt: TGTGCCAGCAAGCGGCCCTCCAACTATGGCTACACCTTC

v_gene: TRBV19
abundance: few
d_gene: NA
j_gene: TRBJ1-1
CDR3aa: CASTRGNTEAFF
CDR3nt: TGTGCCAGTACTAGGGGGAACACTGAAGCTTTCTTT

v_gene: TRBV6-5
abundance: NA
d_gene: NA
j_gene: TRBJ1-2
CDR3aa: CASSYRRSYYGYTF
CDR3nt: TGTGCCAGCAGTTACCGGAGGAGTTACTATGGCTACACCTTC

v_gene: TRBV27
abundance: NA
d_gene: NA
j_gene: TRBJ2-7
CDR3aa: CASGSSYEQYF
CDR3nt: TGTGCCAGCGGCAGCTCCTACGAGCAGTACTTC

v_gene: TRBV18
abundance: NA
d_gene: TRBD1
j_gene: TRBJ1-3
CDR3aa: CASSPLRTGDFGNTIYF
CDR3nt: TGTGCCAGCTCACCACTTCGGACAGGGGATTTCGGAAACACCATATATTTT

v_gene: TRBV11-2
abundance: NA
d_gene: NA
j_gene: TRBJ2-6
CDR3aa: CASAPTNSGANVLTF
CDR3nt: TGTGCCAGCGCGCCCACCAACTCTGGGGCCAACGTCCTGACTTTC

v_gene: TRBV6-5
abundance: once
d_gene: NA
j_gene: TRBJ2-3
CDR3aa: CASNKGGTDTQYF
CDR3nt: TGTGCCAGCAACAAAGGGGGTACAGATACGCAGTATTTT

v_gene: TRBV10-3
abundance: NA
d_gene: NA
j_gene: TRBJ1-1
CDR3aa: CAISESVVTEAFF
CDR3nt: TGTGCCATCAGTGAGTCCGTCGTCACTGAAGCTTTCTTT

v_gene: TRBV5-4
abundance: NA
d_gene: NA
j_gene: TRBJ2-4
CDR3aa: CASSLASENIQYF
CDR3nt: TGTGCCAGCAGCTTAGCTTCCGAAAACATTCAGTACTTC

v_gene: TRBV28
abundance: NA
d_gene: NA
j_gene: TRBJ1-2
CDR3aa: CASSFSRDHGYTF
CDR3nt: TGTGCCAGCAGTTTTTCCAGGGATCATGGCTACACCTTC

v_gene: TRBV7-2
abundance: NA
d_gene: TRBD1
j_gene: TRBJ1-6
CDR3aa: CASSFGQAGNSPLHF
CDR3nt: TGTGCCAGCAGCTTTGGACAGGCTGGTAATTCACCCCTCCACTTT

v_gene: TRBV4-1
abundance: NA
d_gene: NA
j_gene: TRBJ2-1
CDR3aa: CASSQDPQYNEQFF
CDR3nt: TGCGCCAGCAGCCAAGATCCCCAGTACAATGAGCAGTTCTTC

v_gene: TRBV20-1
abundance: NA
d_gene: NA
j_gene: TRBJ2-7
CDR3aa: CSVTEPSRGSSYEQYF
CDR3nt: TGCAGTGTTACTGAGCCGAGCAGGGGTAGCTCCTACGAGCAGTACTTC

v_gene: TRBV5-1
abundance: NA
d_gene: TRBD1
j_gene: TRBJ1-1
CDR3aa: CASSLEGASSEAFF
CDR3nt: TGCGCCAGCAGCTTGGAGGGGGCGAGTTCTGAAGCTTTCTTT

v_gene: TRBV2
abundance: NA
d_gene: NA
j_gene: TRBJ2-7
CDR3aa: CATLTVPYEQYF
CDR3nt: TGTGCCACTTTGACAGTACCCTACGAGCAGTACTTC

v_gene: TRBV30
abundance: NA
d_gene: NA
j_gene: TRBJ1-6
CDR3aa: CAGRGLMNSPLHF
CDR3nt: TGTGCCGGTAGGGGACTGATGAATTCACCCCTCCACTTT

v_gene: TRBV2
abundance: NA
d_gene: NA
j_gene: TRBJ1-1
CDR3aa: CASIDWNTEAFF
CDR3nt: TGTGCCAGCATCGACTGGAACACTGAAGCTTTCTTT

v_gene: TRBV4-1
abundance: NA
d_gene: NA
j_gene: TRBJ1-1
CDR3aa: CASSQDLITEAFF
CDR3nt: TGCGCCAGCAGCCAAGATCTAATAACTGAAGCTTTCTTT

v_gene: TRBV5-1
abundance: NA
d_gene: TRBD1
j_gene: TRBJ1-1
CDR3aa: CASSGPRQGLNTEAFF
CDR3nt: TGCGCCAGCAGCGGACCTCGACAGGGGCTGAACACTGAAGCTTTCTTT

v_gene: TRBV2
abundance: few
d_gene: TRBD1
j_gene: TRBJ2-7
CDR3aa: CASSEQGTSYEQYF
CDR3nt: TGTGCCAGCTCGGAACAGGGGACCTCCTACGAGCAGTACTTC

v_gene: TRBV7-6
abundance: NA
d_gene: TRBD1
j_gene: TRBJ1-6
CDR3aa: CASSSMGQGSSPLHF
CDR3nt: TGTGCCAGCAGCAGCATGGGACAGGGATCCTCACCCCTCCACTTT

v_gene: TRBV27
abundance: few
d_gene: NA
j_gene: TRBJ1-2
CDR3aa: CASANHRDNYGYTF
CDR3nt: TGTGCCAGCGCAAACCACCGGGATAACTATGGCTACACCTTC